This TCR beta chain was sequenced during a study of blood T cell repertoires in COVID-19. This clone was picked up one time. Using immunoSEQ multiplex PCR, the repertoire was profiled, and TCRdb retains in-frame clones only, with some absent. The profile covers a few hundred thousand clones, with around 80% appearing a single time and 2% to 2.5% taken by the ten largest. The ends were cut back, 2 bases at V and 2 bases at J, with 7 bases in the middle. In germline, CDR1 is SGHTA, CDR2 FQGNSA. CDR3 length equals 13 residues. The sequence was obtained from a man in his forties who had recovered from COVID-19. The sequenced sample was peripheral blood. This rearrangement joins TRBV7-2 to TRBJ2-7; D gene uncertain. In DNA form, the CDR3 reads TGTGCCAGCAGCTTACGTAGCCCCTACGAGCAGTACTTC. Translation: CASSLRSPYEQYF.